The clone carrying this T cell receptor beta chain has more than one count but fewer than ten. This sample was taken from a study of T-cell reconstitution after alpha-beta-depleted transplantation in children. J was trimmed by 4 bases and V by 7 bases; bases with no gene match: 7. CDR3 length: 14 residues. Unique molecular identifiers featured in how the TCRbeta library was prepared. TCRdb recomputed calls from the PCR reads with MiXCR, one row per CDR3 protein. This table holds approximately 490,000 distinct CDR3 sequences, under 15% found once. This sequence joins TRBV12-3 or TRBV12-4 and TRBJ2-5; 9 bases align to TRBD1. The specimen was PBMCs from the stem cell graft donor, collected from the stem cell graft. The clonotype was recovered from a human donor who donated a stem cell graft to a child with combined immunodeficiency. In DNA form, the CDR3 reads TGTGCCAGCACAACAGGGGGCTATGGAGAGACCCAGTACTTC. Translating it yields CASTTGGYGETQYF.